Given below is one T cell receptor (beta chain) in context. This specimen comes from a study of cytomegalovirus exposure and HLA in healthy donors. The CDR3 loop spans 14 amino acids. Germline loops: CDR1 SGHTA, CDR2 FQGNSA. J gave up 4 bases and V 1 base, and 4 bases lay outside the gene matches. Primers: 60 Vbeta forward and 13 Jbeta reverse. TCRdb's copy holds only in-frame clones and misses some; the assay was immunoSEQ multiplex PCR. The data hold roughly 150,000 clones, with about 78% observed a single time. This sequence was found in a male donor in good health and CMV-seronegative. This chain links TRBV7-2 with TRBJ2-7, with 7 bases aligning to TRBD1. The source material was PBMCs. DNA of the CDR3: TGTGCCAGCAGCTTAGACAGGGGAATTTACGAGCAGTACTTC. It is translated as CASSLDRGIYEQYF.